This entry lists 18 T cell receptor beta chains sequenced from one sample in a study of T cell responses to AZD1222 COVID-19 vaccine (dated by TCRdb to the early 2020s). Library preparation employed the immunoSEQ multiplex PCR assay. What TCRdb holds here is the immuneACCESS table cut down to in-frame rearrangements. Part of the clones is not present; checked against another copy, under half of the missing clones reflect an unresolved V gene, and the others are unexplained. This sample is represented by tens of thousands of clones; over 80% of them were singletons. Over 5.5% of the sample rests with the top ten. The meaning of the sample's time point label: baseline before first vaccination. The material was peripheral blood, obtained on day 0 of AZD1222 vaccination. Receptor source: an adult in good health.

This clone was detected a few times. The chain links TRBV18 to TRBJ1-1; D perhaps matches TRBD1 (5 bases). V lost 3 bases and J 4 bases, leaving 15 bases between the germline ends. CDR1 is KGHSH and CDR2 is LQKENI in the germline V gene. The CDR3 sequence is 15 residues long. The CDR3: CASSPTVDWGTEAFF. The DNA of the CDR3 is TGTGCCAGCTCACCGACAGTAGATTGGGGCACTGAAGCTTTCTTT.

The chain couples TRBV2 to TRBJ1-1; 8 bases agree with TRBD1. Germline loops: CDR1 SNHLY, CDR2 FYNNEI. The J segment lost 0 bases and the V segment lost 5 bases, leaving 2 bases of the junction unmatched. The CDR3 is 14 residues long. The CDR3 spells CASSNRGVNTEAFF. In nucleotides, the CDR3 is TGTGCCAGCAGTAACAGGGGGGTGAACACTGAAGCTTTCTTT.

This chain connects TRBV29-1 to TRBJ1-3; no clear D. From germline, CDR1 is SQVTM and CDR2 ANQGSEA. V was shortened by 3 bases and J by 0 bases, with 12 bases between the two germline ends. This CDR3 spans 15 amino acids. CDR3 protein: CSVETTLRSGNTIYF. CDR3 coding DNA: TGCAGCGTTGAGACAACCCTACGCTCTGGAAACACCATATATTTT.

The chain uses TRBV9 and TRBJ2-2; D not resolved. The CDR3 is 13 residues long. Trimming took off 6 bases at V and 4 bases at J, with 10 bases between the two ends. CDR1 is SGDLS, CDR2 YYNGEE, per germline. The DNA of the CDR3 is TGTGCCAGCAAGCAAAGATTCACCGGGGAGCTGTTTTTT. It translates to CASKQRFTGELFF.

The rearrangement links TRBV18 to TRBJ2-7; D tentatively fits TRBD1 or TRBD2 (5 bases each). This CDR3 is 13 amino acids long. The V and J ends lost 3 bases and 6 bases respectively, with 12 bases between them. Germline V gene lookup returns CDR1 KGHSH and CDR2 LQKENI. In nucleotides, the CDR3 is TGTGCCAGCTCACCCGGGACGAACCGCGAGCAGTACTTC. Protein sequence: CASSPGTNREQYF.

The chain carries TRBV29-1 and TRBJ1-2; D not resolved. The CDR3 runs to 14 residues. Trimming removed 0 bases at V and 4 bases at J, with 12 bases between. Per germline, CDR1 SQVTM and CDR2 ANQGSEA. The CDR3 loop reads CSVEDLRVGYGYTF. CDR3 DNA sequence: TGCAGCGTTGAAGATCTTCGGGTAGGCTATGGCTACACCTTC.

The rearrangement uses TRBV24-1 and TRBJ2-5; 10 nucleotides align to TRBD1. The CDR3 spans 14 residues. Germline V gene sequence: CDR1 KGHDR, CDR2 SFDVKD. V dropped 9 bases and J dropped 5; count of bases not matched to a gene: 8. CDR3: CATRETGGEETQYF. For the CDR3, the DNA is TGTGCCACCCGAGAGACAGGGGGCGAGGAGACCCAGTACTTC.

This clone has more than one count but fewer than ten. The CDR3 DNA follows: TGTGCCAGCAGCCAAGGGCGGGGTGCCGAAGCTTTCTTT. This gives the protein CASSQGRGAEAFF. This sequence joins TRBV4-2 and TRBJ1-1; no definite D call. This CDR3 spans 13 amino acids. Trimming left V 1 base short and J 8 bases short, with 11 bases between. CDR1 is LGHNA, CDR2 YNFKEQ, per germline.

The V call is TRBV2, the J call TRBJ2-2, with D tentatively TRBD1 (5 bases). The V gene's germline CDR1 is SNHLY and CDR2 FYNNEI. The CDR3 contains 13 residues. Trimming pared 6 bases from V and 5 bases from J, leaving 10 bases between. CDR3 region: CASRDSRTGELFF. The DNA of the CDR3 is TGTGCCAGCAGAGACAGTAGGACCGGGGAGCTGTTTTTT.

The chain uses TRBV5-1 and TRBJ2-3; 8 positions match TRBD1. CDR1 and CDR2 (germline): SGHRS, YFSETQ. J lost 4 bases, V lost 4 bases, and 5 bases had no gene match. The CDR3 sequence is 14 residues long. The CDR3 DNA follows: TGCGCCAGCAGCACCTACAGGGGGGCAGATACGCAGTATTTT. This sequence encodes CASSTYRGADTQYF.

The rearrangement links TRBV2 to TRBJ2-7; D is unclear. Trimming took off 7 bases at V and 3 bases at J, with 7 bases between the two ends. The CDR3 sequence is 11 residues long. Germline V CDR1 and CDR2: SNHLY, FYNNEI. CDR3 region: CASTGNYEQYF. The CDR3 DNA is TGTGCCAGCACAGGAAACTACGAGCAGTACTTC.

This chain links TRBV20-1 with TRBJ1-5, with D perhaps TRBD1 (5 bases). Germline V gene data show CDR1 as DFQATT and CDR2 as SNEGSKA (reference sequence). V lost 3 bases and J lost 6, with 15 bases in between. The CDR3 is 14 amino acids. CDR3 DNA: TGCAGTGCTAGTGTAGGTGGGGGGGGTCAGCCCCAGCATTTT. This sequence encodes CSASVGGGGQPQHF.

The chain uses TRBV6-2 or TRBV6-3 and TRBJ1-2; 12 bases line up with TRBD1. The CDR3 totals 15 residues. The trim removed 5 bases at V and 7 bases at J, leaving 8 bases unmatched. From germline, CDR1 is MNHEY and CDR2 SVGEGT. The CDR3 loop reads CASSLPGQGAGGYTF. In DNA, the CDR3 is TGTGCCAGCAGTCTCCCGGGACAGGGGGCTGGTGGCTACACCTTC.

This sequence joins TRBV7-9 and TRBJ2-7; weak D call: TRBD2 (7 bases). V was cut by 6 bases and J by 3 bases, with 21 bases left in between. Germline V lookup: CDR1 SEHNR, CDR2 FQNEAQ (reference sequence). This CDR3 region has 16 residues. CDR3 loop: CASRNGGPSGLYEQYF. CDR3 coding DNA: TGTGCCAGCAGGAACGGGGGGCCCTCGGGCCTCTACGAGCAGTACTTC.

The chain carries TRBV27 and TRBJ1-5; tentatively, D is TRBD1 (5 bases). The germline CDR1 and CDR2 sequences are MNHEY and SMNVEV (reference sequence). The CDR3 extends over 14 amino acids. Trimming left V 4 bases short and J 4 bases short, with 11 bases between. The CDR3 reads CASSYGGFNQPQHF. The DNA of the CDR3 is TGTGCCAGCAGTTATGGGGGTTTTAATCAGCCCCAGCATTTT.

V is TRBV19 and J is TRBJ2-2; a possible D gene is TRBD1 (5 bases). Trimming took off 0 bases at V and 0 bases at J, with 5 bases between the two ends. The CDR3 is 15 amino acids. From germline, CDR1 is LNHDA and CDR2 SQIVND (reference sequence). DNA for the CDR3: TGTGCCAGTAGTATAGACAGGGCGAACACCGGGGAGCTGTTTTTT. Protein sequence: CASSIDRANTGELFF.

The count of this clone is one. The gene calls are TRBV2 and TRBJ1-6; TRBD1 is a possible D gene (6 bases). V lost 6 bases, J lost 0 bases, and 9 bases lay in between. The CDR3 covers 15 residues. In germline, CDR1 is SNHLY, CDR2 FYNNEI. The CDR3 nucleotides are TGTGCCAGCAGCGACAGGAGCTCCTATAATTCACCCCTCCACTTT. Translation: CASSDRSSYNSPLHF.

V is TRBV7-8 and J is TRBJ1-1; D is uncertain. The CDR3 totals 13 residues. The V end was cut by 3 bases, the J end by 1 base, with 6 bases between. Germline CDR1 and CDR2: SGHVS and FQNEAQ. The CDR3, as DNA: TGTGCCAGCAGCTTGTTGCCGAACACTGAAGCTTTCTTT. Protein product: CASSLLPNTEAFF.